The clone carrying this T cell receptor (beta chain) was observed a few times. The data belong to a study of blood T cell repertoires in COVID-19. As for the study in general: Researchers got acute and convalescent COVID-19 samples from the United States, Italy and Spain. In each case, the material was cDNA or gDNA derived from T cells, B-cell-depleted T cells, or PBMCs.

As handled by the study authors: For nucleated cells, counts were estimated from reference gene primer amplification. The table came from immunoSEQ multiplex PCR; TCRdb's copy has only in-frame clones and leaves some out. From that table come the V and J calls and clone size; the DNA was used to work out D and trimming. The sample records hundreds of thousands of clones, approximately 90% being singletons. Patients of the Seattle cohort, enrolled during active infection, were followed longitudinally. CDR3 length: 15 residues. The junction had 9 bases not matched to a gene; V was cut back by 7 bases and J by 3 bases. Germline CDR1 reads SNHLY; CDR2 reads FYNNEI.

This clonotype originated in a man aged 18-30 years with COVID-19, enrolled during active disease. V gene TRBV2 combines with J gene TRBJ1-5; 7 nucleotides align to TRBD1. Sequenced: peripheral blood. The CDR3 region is CASNSLGQDNQPQHF. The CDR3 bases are TGTGCCAGCAATTCGCTAGGACAGGACAATCAGCCCCAGCATTTT.